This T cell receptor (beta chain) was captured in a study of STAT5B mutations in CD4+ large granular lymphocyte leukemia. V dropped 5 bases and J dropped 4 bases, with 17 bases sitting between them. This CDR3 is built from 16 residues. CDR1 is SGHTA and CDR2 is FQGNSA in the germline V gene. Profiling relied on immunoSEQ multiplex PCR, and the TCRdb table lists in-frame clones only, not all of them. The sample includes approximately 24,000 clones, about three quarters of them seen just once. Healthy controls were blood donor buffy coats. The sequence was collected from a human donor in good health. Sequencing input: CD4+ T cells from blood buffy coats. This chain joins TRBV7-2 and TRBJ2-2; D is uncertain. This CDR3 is CASSPLQFSGTGELFF. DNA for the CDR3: TGTGCCAGCAGCCCTCTACAGTTTTCCGGCACCGGGGAGCTGTTTTTT.